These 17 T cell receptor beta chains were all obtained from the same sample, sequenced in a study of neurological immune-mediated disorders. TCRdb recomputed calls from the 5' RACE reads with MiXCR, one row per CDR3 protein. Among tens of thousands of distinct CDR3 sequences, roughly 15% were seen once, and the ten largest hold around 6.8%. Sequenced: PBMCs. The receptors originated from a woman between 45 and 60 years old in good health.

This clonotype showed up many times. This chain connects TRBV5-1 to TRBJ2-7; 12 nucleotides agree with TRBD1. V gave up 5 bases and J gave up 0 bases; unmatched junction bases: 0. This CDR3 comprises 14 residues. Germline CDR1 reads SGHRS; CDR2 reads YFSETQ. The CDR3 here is CASRGQGASYEQYF. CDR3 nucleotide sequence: TGCGCCAGCAGGGGACAGGGGGCCTCCTACGAGCAGTACTTC.

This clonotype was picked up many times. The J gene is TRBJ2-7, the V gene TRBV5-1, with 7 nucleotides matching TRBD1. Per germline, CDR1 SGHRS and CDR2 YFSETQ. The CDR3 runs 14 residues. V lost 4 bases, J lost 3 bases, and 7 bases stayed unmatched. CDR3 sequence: CASSEPGQIYEQYF. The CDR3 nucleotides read TGCGCCAGCAGCGAACCGGGACAGATCTACGAGCAGTACTTC.

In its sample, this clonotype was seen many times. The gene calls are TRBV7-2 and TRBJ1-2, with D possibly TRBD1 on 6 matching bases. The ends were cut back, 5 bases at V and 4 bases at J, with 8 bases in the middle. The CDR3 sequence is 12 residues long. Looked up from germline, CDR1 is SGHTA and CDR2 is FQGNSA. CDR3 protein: CASSIQGYGYTF. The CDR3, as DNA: TGTGCCAGCAGCATACAGGGCTATGGCTACACCTTC.

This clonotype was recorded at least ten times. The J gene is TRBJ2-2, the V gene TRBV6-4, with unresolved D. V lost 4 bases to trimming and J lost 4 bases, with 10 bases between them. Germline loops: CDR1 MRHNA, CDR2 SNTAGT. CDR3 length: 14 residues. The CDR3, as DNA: TGTGCCAGCAGTGCTTTTGGTGGCACCGGGGAGCTGTTTTTT. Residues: CASSAFGGTGELFF.

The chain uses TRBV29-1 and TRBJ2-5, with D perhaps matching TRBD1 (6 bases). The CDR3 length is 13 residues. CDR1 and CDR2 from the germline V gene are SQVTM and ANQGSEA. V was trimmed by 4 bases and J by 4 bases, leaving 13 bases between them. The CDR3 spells CSVGQVEGETQYF. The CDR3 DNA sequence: TGCAGCGTTGGACAGGTTGAGGGAGAGACCCAGTACTTC.

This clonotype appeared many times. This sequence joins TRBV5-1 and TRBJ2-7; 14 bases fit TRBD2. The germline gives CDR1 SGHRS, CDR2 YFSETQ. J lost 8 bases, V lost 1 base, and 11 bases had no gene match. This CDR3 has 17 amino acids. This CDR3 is CASSLLVTGTSGSKQYF. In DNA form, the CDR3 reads TGCGCCAGCAGCTTGCTCGTGACCGGGACTAGCGGGAGCAAGCAGTACTTC.

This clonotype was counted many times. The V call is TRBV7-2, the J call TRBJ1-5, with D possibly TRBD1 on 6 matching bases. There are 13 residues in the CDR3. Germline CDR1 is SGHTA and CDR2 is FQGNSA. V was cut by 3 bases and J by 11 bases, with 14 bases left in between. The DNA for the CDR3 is TGTGCCAGCAGCTTGGGGGCCGGCGAGGCCCAGCATTTT. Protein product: CASSLGAGEAQHF. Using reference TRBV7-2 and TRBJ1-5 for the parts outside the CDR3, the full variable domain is GAGVSQSPSNKVTEKGKDVELRCDPISGHTALYWYRQSLGQGLEFLIYFQGNSAPDKSGLPSDRFSAERTGGSVSTLTIQRTQQEDSAVYLCASSLGAGEAQHFGDGTRLSIL.

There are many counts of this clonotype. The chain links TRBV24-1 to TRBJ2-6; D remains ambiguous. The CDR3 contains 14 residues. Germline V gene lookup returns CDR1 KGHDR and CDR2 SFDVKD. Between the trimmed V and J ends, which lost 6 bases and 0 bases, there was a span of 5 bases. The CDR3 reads CATSPASGANVLTF. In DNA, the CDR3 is TGTGCCACCAGTCCGGCCTCTGGGGCCAACGTCCTGACTTTC.

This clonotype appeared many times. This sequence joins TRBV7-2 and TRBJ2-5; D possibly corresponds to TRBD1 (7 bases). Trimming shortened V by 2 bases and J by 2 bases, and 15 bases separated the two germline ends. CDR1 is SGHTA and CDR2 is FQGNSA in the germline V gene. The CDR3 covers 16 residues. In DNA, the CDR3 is TGTGCCAGCAGCTTACGAACTCCAGGGGGGCAAGAGACCCAGTACTTC. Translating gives CASSLRTPGGQETQYF.

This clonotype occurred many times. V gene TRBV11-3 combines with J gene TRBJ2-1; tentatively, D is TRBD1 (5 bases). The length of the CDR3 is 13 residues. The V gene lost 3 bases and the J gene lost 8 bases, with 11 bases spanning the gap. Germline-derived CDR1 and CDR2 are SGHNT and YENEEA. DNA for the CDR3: TGTGCCAGCAGCTTGAAACAGGCCCATGAGCAGTTCTTC. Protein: CASSLKQAHEQFF.

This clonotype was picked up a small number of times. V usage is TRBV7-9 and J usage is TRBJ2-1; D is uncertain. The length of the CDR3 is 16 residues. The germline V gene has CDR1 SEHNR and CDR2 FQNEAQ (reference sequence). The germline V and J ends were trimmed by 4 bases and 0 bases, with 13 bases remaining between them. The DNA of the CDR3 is TGTGCCAGCAGCTCCCTTTGGACCGGCTCCTACAATGAGCAGTTCTTC. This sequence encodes CASSSLWTGSYNEQFF.

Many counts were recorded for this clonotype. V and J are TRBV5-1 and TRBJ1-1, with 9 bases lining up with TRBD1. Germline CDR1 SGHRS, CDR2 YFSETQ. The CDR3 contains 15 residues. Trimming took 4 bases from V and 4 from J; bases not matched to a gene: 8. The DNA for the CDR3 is TGCGCCAGCAGCCAAAAAACAGGGGGCGGCACTGAAGCTTTCTTT. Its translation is CASSQKTGGGTEAFF.

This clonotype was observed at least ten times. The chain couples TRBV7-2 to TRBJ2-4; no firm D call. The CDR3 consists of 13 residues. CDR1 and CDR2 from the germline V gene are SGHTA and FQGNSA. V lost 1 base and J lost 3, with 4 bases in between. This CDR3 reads CASSLVDKNIQYF. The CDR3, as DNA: TGTGCCAGCAGCTTAGTGGACAAAAACATTCAGTACTTC.

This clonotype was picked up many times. CDR3 nucleotides: TGTGCCAGCAGCCCCCGGAGTCCCTACGAGCAGTACTTC. Translating gives CASSPRSPYEQYF. The chain employs TRBV11-2 and TRBJ2-7; D is unresolved. V was shortened by 5 bases and J by 2 bases, with 10 bases between the two germline ends. Germline CDR1 and CDR2: SGHAT and FQNNGV. The length of the CDR3 is 13 residues. Full variable domain (outside the CDR3, taken from reference TRBV11-2 and TRBJ2-7): EAGVAQSPRYKIIEKRQSVAFWCNPISGHATLYWYQQILGQGPKLLIQFQNNGVVDDSQLPKDRFSAERLKGVDSTLKIQPAKLEDSAVYLCASSPRSPYEQYFGPGTRLTVT.

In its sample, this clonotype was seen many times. The CDR3 spells CAISQTGGENEQYF. In DNA form, the CDR3 reads TGTGCCATCAGTCAGACAGGGGGTGAAAACGAGCAGTACTTC. This chain connects TRBV10-3 to TRBJ2-7, with TRBD1 matching 9 bases. Germline CDR1 reads ENHRY; CDR2 reads SYGVKD. The CDR3 length is 14 residues. V lost 5 bases, J lost 5 bases, and 7 bases stayed unmatched.

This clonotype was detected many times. The CDR3 reads CASSPRRELNIQYF. CDR3 in DNA: TGTGCCAGCAGCCCCCGGAGGGAACTTAACATTCAGTACTTC. This chain links TRBV14 with TRBJ2-4, with D maybe TRBD2 (6 bases). CDR1 and CDR2 from the germline V gene are SGHDN and FVKESK. The CDR3 spans 14 residues. The V end lost 4 bases, the J end lost 7 bases, and 14 bases lay between the germline ends.

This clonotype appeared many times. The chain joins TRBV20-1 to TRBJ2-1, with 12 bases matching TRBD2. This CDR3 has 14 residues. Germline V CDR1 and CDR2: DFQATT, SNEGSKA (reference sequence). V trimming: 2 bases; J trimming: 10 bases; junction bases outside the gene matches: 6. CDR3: CSARLGTSGPEQFF. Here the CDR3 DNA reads TGCAGTGCTAGACTAGGGACTAGCGGGCCGGAGCAGTTCTTC.